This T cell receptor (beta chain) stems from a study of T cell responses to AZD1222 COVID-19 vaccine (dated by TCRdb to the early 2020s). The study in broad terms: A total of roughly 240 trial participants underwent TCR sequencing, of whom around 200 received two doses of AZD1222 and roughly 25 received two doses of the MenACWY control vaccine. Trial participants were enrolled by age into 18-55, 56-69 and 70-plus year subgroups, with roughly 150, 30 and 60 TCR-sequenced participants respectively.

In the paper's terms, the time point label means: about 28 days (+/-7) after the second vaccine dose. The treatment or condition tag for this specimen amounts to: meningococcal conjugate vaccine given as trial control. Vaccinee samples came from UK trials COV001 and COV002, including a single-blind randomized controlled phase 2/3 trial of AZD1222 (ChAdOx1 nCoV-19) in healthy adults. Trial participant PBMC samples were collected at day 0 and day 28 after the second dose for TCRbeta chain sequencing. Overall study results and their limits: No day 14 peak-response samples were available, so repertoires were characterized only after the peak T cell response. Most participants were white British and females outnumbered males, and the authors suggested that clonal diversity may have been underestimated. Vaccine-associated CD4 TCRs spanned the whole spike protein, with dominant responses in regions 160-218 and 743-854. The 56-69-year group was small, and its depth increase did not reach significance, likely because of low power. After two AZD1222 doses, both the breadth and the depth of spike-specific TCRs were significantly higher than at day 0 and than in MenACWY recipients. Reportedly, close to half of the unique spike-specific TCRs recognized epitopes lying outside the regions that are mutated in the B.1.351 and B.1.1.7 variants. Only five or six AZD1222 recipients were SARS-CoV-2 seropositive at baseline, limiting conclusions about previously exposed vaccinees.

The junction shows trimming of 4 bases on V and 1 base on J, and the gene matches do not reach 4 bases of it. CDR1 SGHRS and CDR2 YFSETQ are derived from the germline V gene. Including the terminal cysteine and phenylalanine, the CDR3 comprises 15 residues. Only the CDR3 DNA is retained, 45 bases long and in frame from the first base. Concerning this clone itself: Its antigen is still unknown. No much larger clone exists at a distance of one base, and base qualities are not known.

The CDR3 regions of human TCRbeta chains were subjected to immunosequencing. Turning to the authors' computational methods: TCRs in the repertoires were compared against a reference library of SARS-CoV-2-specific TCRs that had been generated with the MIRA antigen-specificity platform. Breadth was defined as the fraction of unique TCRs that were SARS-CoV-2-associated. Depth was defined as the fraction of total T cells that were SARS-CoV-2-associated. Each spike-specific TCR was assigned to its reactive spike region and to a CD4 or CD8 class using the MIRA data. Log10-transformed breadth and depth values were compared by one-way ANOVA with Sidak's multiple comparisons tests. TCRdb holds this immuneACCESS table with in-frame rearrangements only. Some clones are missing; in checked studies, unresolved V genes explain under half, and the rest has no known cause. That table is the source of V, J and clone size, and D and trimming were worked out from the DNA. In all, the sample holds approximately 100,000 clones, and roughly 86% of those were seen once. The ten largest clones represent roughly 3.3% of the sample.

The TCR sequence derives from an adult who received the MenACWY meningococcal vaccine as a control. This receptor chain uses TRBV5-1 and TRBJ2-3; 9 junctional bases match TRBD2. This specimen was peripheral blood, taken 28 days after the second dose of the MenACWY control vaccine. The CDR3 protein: CASSGSGGRTDTQYF. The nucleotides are TGCGCCAGCAGCGGAAGCGGGGGGCGCACAGATACGCAGTATTTT.